This TCR beta chain stems from a study of human T cells and chemical hapten exposure. Whole-study context: Slight volume differences across pooled libraries mainly accounted for varying per-sample TCR yields.

Study-wide points: Sensitization with DPC brought no change to TCRs above 1 in 1000 in frequency.

As regards this clonotype: Its antigen is unidentified.

Total RNA extraction was carried out from unfractionated whole blood. Individual cDNA molecules each carried unique molecular identifiers attached by the library. Authors' analysis steps: Between roughly 20,000 and 690,600 TCRs appeared in each sample, and the median stood at approximately 100,000. TCRdb re-derived calls from the 5' RACE reads in MiXCR, one entry per CDR3 protein. For this entry, the V and J calls and clone size follow TCRdb and not the study's own pipeline. The table shows roughly 81,000 distinct CDR3 sequences, with approximately 15% occurring only once. This CDR3 has 14 amino acids. Germline V gene data show CDR1 as SEHNR and CDR2 as FQNEAQ (reference sequence). Trimming removed 1 base from V and 8 bases from J; junction bases left unmatched: 3.

The rearrangement uses TRBV7-9 and TRBJ1-4; 8 positions match TRBD1. The TCR sequence derives from a female donor in good health. Here the CDR3 reads CASSLDQGAEKLFF. The DNA of the CDR3 is TGTGCCAGCAGCTTAGATCAGGGGGCGGAAAAACTGTTTTTT. Filled out from reference TRBV7-9 and TRBJ1-4, the complete variable domain reads DTGVSQNPRHKITKRGQNVTFRCDPISEHNRLYWYRQTLGQGPEFLTYFQNEAQLEKSRLLSDRFSAERPKGSFSTLEIQRTEQGDSAMYLCASSLDQGAEKLFFGSGTQLSVL.